One sample yielded the 10 T cell receptor beta chains listed below, sequenced in a study of PD-L1 blockade in urothelial cancer. Profiled with immunoSEQ multiplex PCR; TCRdb holds only in-frame clones, not every one. The sample includes 25,000 to 35,000 clones, about 90% of them seen just once. The source was PBMCs, collected around atezolizumab (anti-PD-L1) treatment. The origin of the receptors is a man over 45 with urothelial cancer.

CDR3 sequence reads: CASSLGGLAGSRYF. For the CDR3, the DNA is TGTGCCAGCAGCTTAGGGGGACTAGCGGGAAGTCGGTACTTC. J is TRBJ2-7 and V is TRBV11-2; TRBD2 agrees at 13 bases. V shed 1 base and J 12 bases; nucleotides not matched to a gene: 6. The V gene's germline CDR1 is SGHAT and CDR2 FQNNGV. This CDR3 contains 14 residues.

V and J are TRBV9 and TRBJ2-7, with 11 bases fitting TRBD2. CDR3 length: 14 residues. After removal of 3 bases from V and 4 bases from J, the junction contained 3 bases not matched to a gene. Germline assignment: CDR1 SGDLS and CDR2 YYNGEE. The CDR3 sequence: CASSETSGAYEQYF. CDR3 sequence (DNA): TGTGCCAGCAGCGAGACTAGCGGGGCTTACGAGCAGTACTTC.

V usage is TRBV30 and J usage is TRBJ1-2; no definite D call. The germline V gene encodes CDR1 GTSNPN and CDR2 SVGIG (reference sequence). The length of the CDR3 is 12 residues. CDR3 region: CASGSPTGGYTF. CDR3 coding DNA: TGTGCTAGCGGCAGCCCCACCGGTGGCTACACCTTC.

The V and J genes are TRBV5-4 and TRBJ2-7; TRBD2 matches at 10 bases. The J segment lost 4 bases and the V segment lost 3 bases, leaving 10 bases of the junction unmatched. The germline CDR1 and CDR2 sequences are SGHNT and YYREEE (reference sequence). This CDR3 comprises 16 residues. Here the CDR3 reads CASSYTSSGGVYEQYF. Written as DNA, the CDR3 is TGTGCCAGCAGCTACACCTCTAGCGGGGGTGTGTACGAGCAGTACTTC.

This chain links TRBV11-2 with TRBJ1-6; no clear D. Germline CDR1 is SGHAT and CDR2 is FQNNGV. The germline V and J ends were trimmed by 3 bases and 8 bases, with 17 bases remaining between them. The CDR3 loop spans 16 amino acids. In DNA form, the CDR3 reads TGTGCCAGCAGCTTTGCAAATTTCGGAGGTTATTCACCCCTCCACTTT. This gives the protein CASSFANFGGYSPLHF.

The chain combines TRBV11-2 with TRBJ2-3, with 8 bases matching TRBD2. The CDR3 has 15 amino acids. Germline loops: CDR1 SGHAT, CDR2 FQNNGV. After removal of 3 bases from V and 4 bases from J, the junction contained 6 bases not matched to a gene. CDR3 nucleotide sequence: TGTGCCAGCAGCTTGGGACTAGTTATAGCAGATACGCAGTATTTT. This gives the protein CASSLGLVIADTQYF. Full variable domain (outside the CDR3, taken from reference TRBV11-2 and TRBJ2-3): EAGVAQSPRYKIIEKRQSVAFWCNPISGHATLYWYQQILGQGPKLLIQFQNNGVVDDSQLPKDRFSAERLKGVDSTLKIQPAKLEDSAVYLCASSLGLVIADTQYFGPGTRLTVL.

The chain is built from TRBV4-3 and TRBJ2-6; D possibly corresponds to TRBD2 (5 bases). Trimming pared 1 base from V and 2 bases from J, leaving 6 bases between. Germline assignment: CDR1 LGHNA and CDR2 YSLEER. The CDR3 has 15 amino acids. For the CDR3, the DNA is TGCGCCAGCAGCCAAGCGCGGGCTGGGGCCAACGTCCTGACTTTC. Translating gives CASSQARAGANVLTF.

The chain is built from TRBV5-1 and TRBJ1-1; no firm D call. The CDR3 contains 14 residues. CDR1 SGHRS and CDR2 YFSETQ come from the germline V gene. Trimming removed 0 bases at V and 5 bases at J, with 11 bases between. The CDR3 DNA sequence: TGCGCCAGCAGCTTGGAGTATTCGGGAACTGAAGCTTTCTTT. Translated, it gives CASSLEYSGTEAFF.

The J gene is TRBJ2-6, the V gene TRBV6-5; no clear D gene. CDR3 length equals 13 residues. Trimming removed 8 bases from V and 1 base from J, with 6 bases in between. In germline, CDR1 is MNHEY, CDR2 SVGAGI. DNA for the CDR3: TGTGCCAGCCGTCTTTCTGGGGCCAACGTCCTGACTTTC. It translates to CASRLSGANVLTF.

The CDR3 bases are TGTGCCAGCAGAGGGACTAGCGGGATCGGGGAGCTGTTTTTT. This encodes CASRGTSGIGELFF. V and J are TRBV6-1 and TRBJ2-2; 13 bases match TRBD2. CDR3 length: 14 amino acids. J lost 7 bases, V lost 6 bases, and 2 bases had no gene match. Germline V lookup: CDR1 MNHNS, CDR2 SASEGT.